The 25 T cell receptor beta chains in this list originate from one sample, sequenced in a study of T cells after posttransplantation cyclophosphamide. Busulfan-fludarabine conditioning, marrow transplant, and cyclophosphamide on days +3 and +4 were administered. The method was immunoSEQ multiplex PCR; TCRdb's version includes in-frame clones alone and lacks a portion of them. The table records 9,000 to 13,000 clones, 70% to 90% of them present only once. Sequencing used PBMCs, obtained after allogeneic stem cell transplant with posttransplant cyclophosphamide. Receptor source: a female patient aged 50-59 years who received an allogeneic stem cell transplant from a related donor, was CMV-positive, and had no GVHD. Some T cells may be supplied by the graft donor.

This sequence joins TRBV6-1 and TRBJ1-1, with TRBD1 matching 9 bases. The CDR3 contains 16 residues. With 4 bases clipped from V and 1 base from J, the junction kept 7 bases outside the gene matches. CDR1 MNHNS and CDR2 SASEGT come from the germline V gene. CDR3: CASSGPGTGSNTEAFF. CDR3 nucleotide sequence: TGTGCCAGCAGTGGTCCCGGGACAGGGTCGAACACTGAAGCTTTCTTT.

V gene TRBV7-2 combines with J gene TRBJ2-1; 10 bases align to TRBD2. CDR3 length: 14 amino acids. The V segment lost 6 bases and the J segment 7 bases; nucleotides outside the gene matches: 6. Germline lookup yields CDR1 SGHTA and CDR2 FQGNSA. CDR3 sequence reads: CASRRGGLANEQFF. The CDR3 DNA reads TGTGCCAGCAGGAGGGGGGGACTAGCGAATGAGCAGTTCTTC.

J is TRBJ2-1 and V is TRBV14, with TRBD1 identical over 11 bases. The ends lost 1 base at V and 3 bases at J; junction bases unmatched: 8. Germline CDR1 is SGHDN and CDR2 is FVKESK. CDR3 length: 18 residues. This chain's CDR3 is CASSQVRDRGLHYNEQFF. The CDR3 DNA sequence: TGTGCCAGCAGCCAAGTCCGGGACAGGGGGTTACACTACAATGAGCAGTTCTTC. Filled out from reference TRBV14 and TRBJ2-1, the complete variable domain reads EAGVTQFPSHSVIEKGQTVTLRCDPISGHDNLYWYRRVMGKEIKFLLHFVKESKQDESGMPNNRFLAERTGGTYSTLKVQPAELEDSGVYFCASSQVRDRGLHYNEQFFGPGTRLTVL.

The chain employs TRBV18 and TRBJ1-3; D is undetermined. The V gene lost 2 bases and the J gene lost 4 bases, with 15 bases spanning the gap. Germline loops: CDR1 KGHSH, CDR2 LQKENI. The CDR3 is 16 amino acids. The chain's CDR3 is CASSPTRSSPGNTIYF. The CDR3 bases are TGTGCCAGCTCACCAACGAGGTCCTCTCCGGGAAACACCATATATTTT.

This clone was observed a handful of times. CDR3 nucleotides: TGTGCCAGCCATCTTAAATTAAGGGGGTCTGGCTACACCTTC. Translation: CASHLKLRGSGYTF. This chain uses TRBV28 with TRBJ1-2; D may be TRBD1 (6 bases). The V gene lost 8 bases and the J gene lost 7 bases, with 20 bases spanning the gap. The length of the CDR3 is 14 residues. Germline CDR1 is MDHEN and CDR2 is SYDVKM.

The CDR3 DNA reads TGTGCCATCAGGGGAGGCTCCTACAATGAGCAGTTCTTC. Amino acid sequence: CAIRGGSYNEQFF. This chain links TRBV10-3 with TRBJ2-1; perhaps TRBD2 as D (6 bases). The CDR3 has 13 residues. CDR1 and CDR2 (germline): ENHRY, SYGVKD. Trimming removed 6 bases from V and 0 bases from J, with 6 bases in between.

In nucleotides, the CDR3 is TGTGCCAGCAGCTCAAAGACTAGCGGGGGGGCCCAGGTCACAGATACGCAGTATTTT. Translating gives CASSSKTSGGAQVTDTQYF. The rearrangement joins TRBV7-9 to TRBJ2-3; 14 bases are shared with TRBD2. With 4 bases clipped from V and 2 bases from J, the junction kept 11 bases outside the gene matches. The CDR3 has 19 residues. The germline CDR1 and CDR2 sequences are SEHNR and FQNEAQ (reference sequence).

The J gene is TRBJ2-7, the V gene TRBV7-9; no definite D call. This CDR3 spans 12 amino acids. The germline CDR1 and CDR2 sequences are SEHNR and FQNEAQ (reference sequence). Trimming cost V 6 bases and J 6 bases, with 12 bases left between them. CDR3 DNA: TGTGCCAGCAGTCCCCCAAGCATCGAGCAGTACTTC. It encodes CASSPPSIEQYF.

The chain has TRBV11-2 and TRBJ2-7; D not certain. The CDR3 runs 12 residues. The V gene's germline CDR1 is SGHAT and CDR2 FQNNGV. Trimming took 3 bases from V and 3 from J, leaving 6 bases between them. CDR3 DNA: TGTGCCAGCAGCTTCCCTTACTACGAGCAGTACTTC. Translated: CASSFPYYEQYF.

This chain joins TRBV28 and TRBJ2-1, with a tentative D call TRBD1 (6 bases). Trimming left V 4 bases short and J 9 bases short, with 13 bases between. The CDR3 runs 13 residues. The germline V gene has CDR1 MDHEN and CDR2 SYDVKM. The CDR3 nucleotides read TGTGCCAGCAGTTCTACAGGGTTGACTGAGCAGTTCTTC. This sequence encodes CASSSTGLTEQFF.

V gene TRBV6-1 combines with J gene TRBJ2-5, with 9 positions matching TRBD1. The J call may be incorrect, as the DNA end agrees better with TRBJ2-7. Germline V gene data show CDR1 as MNHNS and CDR2 as SASEGT. There are 15 residues in the CDR3. CDR3 region: CASRRYRDRAYEQYF. The CDR3 DNA reads TGTGCCAGCAGACGGTACCGGGACAGGGCATACGAGCAGTACTTC.

The V gene is TRBV20-1, the J gene TRBJ2-7, with TRBD1 as a possible D gene (5 bases). Trimming pared 5 bases from V and 5 bases from J, leaving 10 bases between. The CDR3 loop spans 11 amino acids. The V gene's germline CDR1 is DFQATT and CDR2 SNEGSKA (reference sequence). In nucleotides, the CDR3 is TGCAGTGCTGTCAGGGTAAACGAGCAGTACTTC. Protein sequence: CSAVRVNEQYF.

This rearrangement joins TRBV6-5 to TRBJ2-1, with D unresolved. The germline V gene encodes CDR1 MNHEY and CDR2 SVGAGI. V was trimmed by 2 bases and J by 3 bases, leaving 8 bases between them. The CDR3 length is 14 residues. The CDR3, as DNA: TGTGCCAGCAGTTACAGGAGATTCTACAATGAGCAGTTCTTC. Protein: CASSYRRFYNEQFF.

The genes are TRBV6-6 and TRBJ2-3, with D possibly TRBD2 on 7 matching bases. This CDR3 comprises 14 residues. Looked up from germline, CDR1 is MNHNY and CDR2 is SVGAGI (reference sequence). V was trimmed by 10 bases and J by 1 base, leaving 15 bases between them. The DNA of the CDR3 is TGTGCCATCGCTAGGGGGGGAGGCACAGATACGCAGTATTTT. It specifies CAIARGGGTDTQYF.

V is TRBV5-1 and J is TRBJ2-2; 7 nucleotides match TRBD1. CDR3 size: 16 residues. The J segment lost 1 base and the V segment lost 0 bases, leaving 3 bases of the junction unmatched. Germline V lookup: CDR1 SGHRS, CDR2 YFSETQ. CDR3 loop: CASSLEGAWNTGELFF. The CDR3 region has the DNA TGCGCCAGCAGCTTGGAGGGGGCATGGAACACCGGGGAGCTGTTTTTT. The variable domain in full, completed from reference TRBV5-1 and TRBJ2-2, reads KAGVTQTPRYLIKTRGQQVTLSCSPISGHRSVSWYQQTPGQGLQFLFEYFSETQRNKGNFPGRFSGRQFSNSRSEMNVSTLELGDSALYLCASSLEGAWNTGELFFGEGSRLTVL.

The rearrangement joins TRBV5-1 to TRBJ2-1, with 7 bases that match TRBD1. This CDR3 contains 14 residues. Per the germline V gene, CDR1 is SGHRS and CDR2 is YFSETQ. V dropped 4 bases and J dropped 2; count of bases not matched to a gene: 3. CDR3: CASSPQGPYNEQFF. CDR3 DNA: TGCGCCAGCAGCCCACAGGGGCCCTACAATGAGCAGTTCTTC.

The CDR3 DNA reads as TGTGCCAGTAGTCCTCAGGGGGCACGTGAAAAACTGTTTTTT. This translates into CASSPQGAREKLFF. The rearrangement uses TRBV19 and TRBJ1-4; 8 bases fit TRBD1. Germline loops: CDR1 LNHDA, CDR2 SQIVND (reference sequence). Trimming at V came to 5 bases and at J to 7 bases, leaving 6 bases not matched to a gene. CDR3 size: 14 residues.

The table lists this clone with a few counts. The gene calls are TRBV15 and TRBJ2-5; a possible D gene is TRBD2 (5 bases). Per germline, CDR1 LNHNV and CDR2 YYDKDF (reference sequence). V lost 7 bases and J 8 bases, leaving 17 bases between the germline ends. This CDR3 comprises 13 residues. Written as DNA, the CDR3 is TGTGCCACCACCACGAGGTTAGAGGGAACCCAGTACTTC. Its translation is CATTTRLEGTQYF.

The genes are TRBV4-3 and TRBJ2-5, with D maybe TRBD1 (6 bases). The V end lost 0 bases, the J end lost 4 bases, and 12 bases lay between the germline ends. Germline V lookup: CDR1 LGHNA, CDR2 YSLEER. This CDR3 spans 15 amino acids. The CDR3 sequence is CASSQDLGAIETQYF. The CDR3 DNA is TGCGCCAGCAGCCAAGACCTGGGGGCGATAGAGACCCAGTACTTC.

CDR3 in amino acids: CASSQDWLQGEETQYF. In nucleotides, the CDR3 is TGCGCCAGCAGCCAAGATTGGCTACAGGGGGAAGAGACCCAGTACTTC. The chain joins TRBV4-3 to TRBJ2-5; 8 bases agree with TRBD1. The germline V gene has CDR1 LGHNA and CDR2 YSLEER. The CDR3 has 16 residues. V lost 0 bases to trimming and J lost 3 bases; unmatched junction nucleotides: 6.

The chain employs TRBV5-1 and TRBJ1-2; 8 bases align to TRBD1. Trimming removed 4 bases from V and 4 bases from J; junction bases left unmatched: 9. CDR1 is SGHRS and CDR2 is YFSETQ in the germline V gene. The CDR3 spans 15 residues. The CDR3 region has the DNA TGCGCCAGCAGCCCGGGACAGGAGGCCGGCTATGGCTACACCTTC. Its translation is CASSPGQEAGYGYTF.

The V gene is TRBV2, the J gene TRBJ1-6; D is uncertain. V was pared by 11 bases and J by 4 bases, with 12 bases between. This CDR3 has 13 amino acids. The germline gives CDR1 SNHLY, CDR2 FYNNEI. The CDR3 DNA is TGTGCCGTTAGACGGGATTATAATTCACCCCTCCACTTT. It yields the protein CAVRRDYNSPLHF.

The gene calls are TRBV7-9 and TRBJ1-5; 7 bases map to TRBD1. CDR3 size: 13 residues. V dropped 3 bases and J dropped 4; count of bases not matched to a gene: 0. From germline, CDR1 is SEHNR and CDR2 FQNEAQ (reference sequence). The CDR3 loop reads CASSFRGNQPQHF. The CDR3 coding sequence is TGTGCCAGCAGCTTCAGGGGGAATCAGCCCCAGCATTTT.

The V and J genes are TRBV29-1 and TRBJ2-5; D is perhaps TRBD1 (8 bases). The DNA end favors TRBJ2-7, so the J call may be wrong. Looked up from germline, CDR1 is SQVTM and CDR2 is ANQGSEA. CDR3 length: 13 residues. In DNA, the CDR3 is TGCAGCGTCGGACAGGGAGGGTCGTACGAGCAGTACTTC. Translating gives CSVGQGGSYEQYF.

The rearrangement joins TRBV5-1 to TRBJ1-4, with 7 bases identical to TRBD1. Per germline, CDR1 SGHRS and CDR2 YFSETQ. Germline trimming cut 4 bases from V and 0 bases from J; bases unmatched to any gene: 3. The CDR3 runs 15 residues. DNA for the CDR3: TGCGCCAGCAGCCCTGGGACAGCAACTAATGAAAAACTGTTTTTT. The encoded protein is CASSPGTATNEKLFF. The full variable domain, with the rest looked up from reference TRBV5-1 and TRBJ1-4, is KAGVTQTPRYLIKTRGQQVTLSCSPISGHRSVSWYQQTPGQGLQFLFEYFSETQRNKGNFPGRFSGRQFSNSRSEMNVSTLELGDSALYLCASSPGTATNEKLFFGSGTQLSVL.